Presented here are 22 T cell receptor beta chains from one specimen sequenced in a study of CD8+ T cells in alopecia areata. Treatment of the sample: oral pan-JAK inhibitor, 5-10 mg twice daily. TCR sequencing used cDNA made by reverse transcription of extracted RNA. Measured with immunoSEQ multiplex PCR; TCRdb has only the in-frame clones, and not every one. The sample holds roughly 200,000 clones, roughly 50% seen once. The specimen comprised CD8+ T cells sorted from blood, sampled at week 24, from a patient treated with tofacitinib. All receptors come from a human donor with alopecia areata.

The rearrangement links TRBV30 to TRBJ1-3; D is undetermined. V lost 0 bases to trimming and J lost 2 bases, with 5 bases between them. Per germline, CDR1 GTSNPN and CDR2 SVGIG (reference sequence). CDR3 size: 13 residues. This CDR3 reads CAWSVRPGNTIYF. The DNA of the CDR3 is TGTGCCTGGAGTGTACGACCTGGAAACACCATATATTTT.

The V gene is TRBV7-9, the J gene TRBJ1-5; D not certain. Germline-derived CDR1 and CDR2 are SEHNR and FQNEAQ (reference sequence). The V gene lost 3 bases and the J gene lost 9 bases, with 6 bases spanning the gap. There are 11 residues in the CDR3. CDR3 amino acids: CASSLEGPQHF. CDR3 DNA: TGTGCCAGCAGCTTGGAAGGGCCCCAGCATTTT.

Only a few counts were recorded for this clone. V is TRBV29-1 and J is TRBJ1-4; no firm D call. V was cut by 1 base and J by 10 bases, with 16 bases left in between. The CDR3 consists of 14 residues. From germline, CDR1 is SQVTM and CDR2 ANQGSEA. DNA of the CDR3: TGCAGCGTTGAAGTCGTCCATCGAGGCAGAAAACTGTTTTTT. This translates into CSVEVVHRGRKLFF.

The chain couples TRBV11-1 to TRBJ2-1, with D uncertain. The CDR3 length is 14 residues. Trimming took 5 bases from V and 3 from J, leaving 11 bases between them. CDR1 and CDR2 (germline): SGHAT, FQDESV (reference sequence). This CDR3 is CASSAVGDYNEQFF. The CDR3 bases are TGTGCCAGCAGCGCAGTAGGAGACTACAATGAGCAGTTCTTC. The full variable domain, with the rest looked up from reference TRBV11-1 and TRBJ2-1, is EAEVAQSPRYKITEKSQAVAFWCDPISGHATLYWYRQILGQGPELLVQFQDESVVDDSQLPKDRFSAERLKGVDSTLKIQPAELGDSAMYLCASSAVGDYNEQFFGPGTRLTVL.

This rearrangement joins TRBV12-5 to TRBJ2-7; D is ambiguous. Germline assignment: CDR1 LGHNT and CDR2 FRNRAP. Between the trimmed V and J ends, which lost 3 bases and 3 bases, there was a span of 12 bases. The CDR3 covers 14 residues. The CDR3, as DNA: TGTGCTAGTGGTTTATCCGGGTCCCTCTACGAGCAGTACTTC. It is translated as CASGLSGSLYEQYF.

CDR3 coding DNA: TGCGCCAGCAGTGAGTCGTCCCGGGATTTCTACAATGAGCAGTTCTTC. It specifies CASSESSRDFYNEQFF. The chain combines TRBV10-1 with TRBJ2-1; tentatively, D is TRBD2 (5 bases). CDR3 length: 16 residues. Germline values: CDR1 WNHNN, CDR2 SYGVQD (reference sequence). The ends were cut back, 0 bases at V and 3 bases at J, with 12 bases in the middle.

This chain uses TRBV4-3 with TRBJ2-2; D might be TRBD1 (5 bases). V was pared by 1 base and J by 5 bases, with 8 bases between. The CDR3 length is 14 residues. Germline CDR1 is LGHNA and CDR2 is YSLEER. CDR3 DNA sequence: TGCGCCAGCAGCCAAGTTGGGGCAACCGGGGAGCTGTTTTTT. It codes for CASSQVGATGELFF.

The rearrangement joins TRBV27 to TRBJ2-3; D possibly corresponds to TRBD2 (5 bases). Germline CDR1 is MNHEY and CDR2 is SMNVEV (reference sequence). Trimming left V 3 bases short and J 4 bases short, with 11 bases between. This CDR3 is built from 14 residues. The CDR3 reads CASSFTRSSDTQYF. DNA for the CDR3: TGTGCCAGCAGTTTTACTAGGTCATCAGATACGCAGTATTTT.

This chain links TRBV27 with TRBJ2-1; 9 bases match TRBD2. The V segment lost 11 bases and the J segment 4 bases; nucleotides outside the gene matches: 9. The CDR3 is made up of 14 amino acids. Per germline, CDR1 MNHEY and CDR2 SMNVEV (reference sequence). CDR3 amino acids: CAAGAGGTYNEQFF. The CDR3 DNA sequence: TGTGCCGCCGGAGCGGGGGGTACTTACAATGAGCAGTTCTTC.

This clone turned up a few times. The chain employs TRBV2 and TRBJ2-3, with D tentatively TRBD2 (6 bases). The CDR3 sequence is 15 residues long. The ends were cut back, 6 bases at V and 2 bases at J, with 15 bases in the middle. Germline V gene sequence: CDR1 SNHLY, CDR2 FYNNEI. CDR3 loop: CASSAGQVITDTQYF. Here the CDR3 DNA reads TGTGCCAGCAGCGCGGGGCAGGTGATCACAGATACGCAGTATTTT. The full variable domain, its missing parts supplied by reference TRBV2 and TRBJ2-3, is EPEVTQTPSHQVTQMGQEVILRCVPISNHLYFYWYRQILGQKVEFLVSFYNNEISEKSEIFDDQFSVERPDGSNFTLKIRSTKLEDSAMYFCASSAGQVITDTQYFGPGTRLTVL.

V and J are TRBV5-6 and TRBJ1-1, with unresolved D. Germline values: CDR1 SGHDT, CDR2 YYEEEE. Trimming cost V 3 bases and J 2 bases, with 11 bases left between them. This CDR3 has 14 amino acids. The CDR3: CASSSYQDNTEAFF. The DNA of the CDR3 is TGTGCCAGCAGCTCCTATCAGGATAACACTGAAGCTTTCTTT.

The chain uses TRBV30 and TRBJ1-1, with 7 bases aligning to TRBD1. V shed 4 bases, J shed 8 bases, and the junction held 7 bases outside the gene matches. The CDR3 loop spans 12 amino acids. CDR1 is GTSNPN and CDR2 is SVGIG in the germline V gene (reference sequence). As DNA, the CDR3 is TGTGCCTGGACTTCGGGACAGCCCGAAGCTTTCTTT. Protein: CAWTSGQPEAFF.

This clone was recorded a few times. The V gene is TRBV30, the J gene TRBJ2-1, with TRBD1 as a possible D gene (6 bases). The germline CDR1 and CDR2 sequences are GTSNPN and SVGIG (reference sequence). CDR3 length equals 12 residues. V lost 4 bases, J lost 8 bases, and 12 bases lay in between. The DNA of the CDR3 is TGTGCCTGGATCGGAGCAGGGGATGAGCAGTTCTTC. It is translated as CAWIGAGDEQFF.

The rearrangement links TRBV19 to TRBJ1-3; D gene unclear. V lost 8 bases to trimming and J lost 2 bases, with 7 bases between them. Germline CDR1 and CDR2: LNHDA and SQIVND (reference sequence). The CDR3 runs to 12 residues. The DNA for the CDR3 is TGTGCCAGTGGGGAACCTGGAAACACCATATATTTT. Its protein is CASGEPGNTIYF.

V and J are TRBV6-5 and TRBJ2-7, with D hard to call. CDR3 size: 13 residues. V was cut by 0 bases and J by 3 bases, with 6 bases left in between. Germline V lookup: CDR1 MNHEY, CDR2 SVGAGI. The CDR3 sequence is CASSYSTHYEQYF. The CDR3 DNA is TGTGCCAGCAGTTACTCTACTCACTACGAGCAGTACTTC.

This clone appeared once. This sequence joins TRBV29-1 and TRBJ2-1; 8 nucleotides agree with TRBD2. V trimming: 5 bases; J trimming: 6 bases; junction bases outside the gene matches: 9. This CDR3 is built from 14 residues. The germline CDR1 and CDR2 sequences are SQVTM and ANQGSEA. The CDR3 DNA follows: TGCAGCGTTATCGGGGGGGGCCGTGCCAATGAGCAGTTCTTC. The encoded protein is CSVIGGGRANEQFF.

V usage is TRBV30 and J usage is TRBJ1-2; D call uncertain. Germline CDR1 reads GTSNPN; CDR2 reads SVGIG (reference sequence). The CDR3 runs 13 residues. Trimming cost V 1 base and J 1 base, with 7 bases left between them. The CDR3 bases are TGTGCCTGGAGTGAATTGCTTAACTATGGCTACACCTTC. It translates to CAWSELLNYGYTF. The full variable domain, in which reference TRBV30 and TRBJ1-2 provide the parts outside the CDR3, is SQTIHQWPATLVQPVGSPLSLECTVEGTSNPNLYWYRQAAGRGLQLLFYSVGIGQISSEVPQNLSASRPQDRQFILSSKKLLLSDSGFYLCAWSELLNYGYTFGSGTRLTVV.

The CDR3 region has the DNA TGTGCCAGCAGCTTTCTGGGGACGAATCAGCCCCAGCATTTT. This codes for CASSFLGTNQPQHF. The V call is TRBV7-9, the J call TRBJ1-5; a possible D gene is TRBD1 (5 bases). Looked up from germline, CDR1 is SEHNR and CDR2 is FQNEAQ (reference sequence). The germline V and J ends were trimmed by 3 bases and 4 bases, with 10 bases remaining between them. The CDR3 has 14 amino acids.

This chain joins TRBV14 and TRBJ1-1; D might be TRBD1 (5 bases). Trimming took off 0 bases at V and 5 bases at J, with 16 bases between the two ends. CDR1 and CDR2 from the germline V gene are SGHDN and FVKESK. The CDR3 has 16 residues. The CDR3 DNA sequence: TGTGCCAGCAGCCAAGAAAGGTATGGGGCCGGTACTGAAGCTTTCTTT. Translated, it gives CASSQERYGAGTEAFF.

The chain links TRBV11-2 to TRBJ2-7; D unresolved. This CDR3 has 14 amino acids. Trimming removed 0 bases at V and 3 bases at J, with 9 bases between. Germline values: CDR1 SGHAT, CDR2 FQNNGV. The CDR3 coding sequence is TGTGCCAGCAGCTTAGAGCACAGCCACTACGAGCAGTACTTC. Translated: CASSLEHSHYEQYF.

This clone was seen a few times. The V and J genes are TRBV4-3 and TRBJ2-7; D perhaps matches TRBD1 (6 bases). Trimming left V 3 bases short and J 3 bases short, with 21 bases between. The CDR3 is 17 amino acids. Germline V lookup: CDR1 LGHNA, CDR2 YSLEER. CDR3 sequence: CASSQDTNSGARYEQYF. The CDR3 DNA follows: TGCGCCAGCAGCCAGGATACTAACTCAGGGGCCCGCTACGAGCAGTACTTC.

This clone has just a few counts. The V gene is TRBV7-8, the J gene TRBJ2-7; 8 bases fit TRBD1. CDR3 length: 16 residues. Germline-derived CDR1 and CDR2 are SGHVS and FQNEAQ. The V segment lost 5 bases and the J segment 2 bases; nucleotides outside the gene matches: 11. CDR3 coding DNA: TGTGCCAGCAGCACGCGGACAGGGAAGGGCGCCTACGAGCAGTACTTC. Its translation: CASSTRTGKGAYEQYF.